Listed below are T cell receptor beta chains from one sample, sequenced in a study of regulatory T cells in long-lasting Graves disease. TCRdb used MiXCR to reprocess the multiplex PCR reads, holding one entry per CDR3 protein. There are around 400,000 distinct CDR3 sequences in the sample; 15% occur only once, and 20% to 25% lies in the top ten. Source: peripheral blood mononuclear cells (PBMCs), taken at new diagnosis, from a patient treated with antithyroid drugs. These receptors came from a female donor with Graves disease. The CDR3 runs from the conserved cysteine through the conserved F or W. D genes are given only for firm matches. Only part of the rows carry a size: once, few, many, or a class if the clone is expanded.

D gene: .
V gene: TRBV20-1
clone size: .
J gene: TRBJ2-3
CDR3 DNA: TGCAGTGCTCCCCGGGGGCCCAGCACAGATACGCAGTATTTT
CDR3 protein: CSAPRGPSTDTQYF

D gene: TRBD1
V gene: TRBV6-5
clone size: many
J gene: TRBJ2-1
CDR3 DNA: TGTGCCAGCAGTTTCGACAGGGTTGCCTACAATGAGCAGTTCTTC
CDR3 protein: CASSFDRVAYNEQFF

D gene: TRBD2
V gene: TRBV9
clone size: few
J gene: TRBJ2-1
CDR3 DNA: TGTGCCAGCAGCGTAGATCCGGGAGGCAATGAGCAGTTCTTC
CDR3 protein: CASSVDPGGNEQFF

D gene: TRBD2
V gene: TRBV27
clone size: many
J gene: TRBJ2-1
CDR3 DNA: TGTGCCAGCAGCTTACTAGCGGGGAGATTCCTGAATGAGCAGTTCTTC
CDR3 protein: CASSLLAGRFLNEQFF

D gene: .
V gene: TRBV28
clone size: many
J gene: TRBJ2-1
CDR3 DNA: TGTGCCAGCAGTTTTACAGGGCTTCGCTCCTACAATGAGCAGTTCTTC
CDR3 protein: CASSFTGLRSYNEQFF

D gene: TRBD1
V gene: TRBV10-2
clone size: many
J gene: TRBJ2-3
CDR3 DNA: TGCGCCAGCAGGGACAGGGTGACCCGCACAGATACGCAGTATTTT
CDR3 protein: CASRDRVTRTDTQYF

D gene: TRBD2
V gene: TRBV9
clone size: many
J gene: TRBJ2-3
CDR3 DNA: TGTGCCAGCAGCGTAGTCGAGCGGGAGGGCCGAGATACGCAGTATTTT
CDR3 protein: CASSVVEREGRDTQYF

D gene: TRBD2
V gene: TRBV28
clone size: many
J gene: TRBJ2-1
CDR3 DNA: TGTGCCAGCAGTCCCTATGGGCCTAGCGGGAGTAGAAATGAGCAGTTCTTC
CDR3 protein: CASSPYGPSGSRNEQFF

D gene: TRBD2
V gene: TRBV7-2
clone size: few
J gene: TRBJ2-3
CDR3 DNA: TGTGCCAGCAGCCCTGGGATAGCGGGGGGACCCAGCACAGATACGCAGTATTTT
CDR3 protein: CASSPGIAGGPSTDTQYF

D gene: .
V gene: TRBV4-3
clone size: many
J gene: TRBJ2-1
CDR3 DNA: TGCGCCAGCAGCCCAACGGGCCCACGGAGCTCCTACAATGAGCAGTTCTTC
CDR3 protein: CASSPTGPRSSYNEQFF

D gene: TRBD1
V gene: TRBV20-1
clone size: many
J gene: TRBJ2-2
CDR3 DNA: TGCAGTGCTAGTGAGTACCCGGGACAGCGTCGGACCGGGGAGCTGTTTTTT
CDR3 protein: CSASEYPGQRRTGELFF

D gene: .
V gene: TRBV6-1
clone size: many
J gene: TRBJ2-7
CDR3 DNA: TGTGCCAGCAGATTACGGTCGGCGGGTCCCTACGAGCAGTACTTC
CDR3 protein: CASRLRSAGPYEQYF

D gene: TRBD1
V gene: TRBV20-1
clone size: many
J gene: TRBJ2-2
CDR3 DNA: TGCAGTGCTAGAGTACCGGGACAGGGCAACACCGGGGAGCTGTTTTTT
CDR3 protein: CSARVPGQGNTGELFF

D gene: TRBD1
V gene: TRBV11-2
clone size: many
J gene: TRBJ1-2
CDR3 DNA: TGTGCCAGCAGCCGCGCAGGGACAGGATATGGCTACACCTTC
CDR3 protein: CASSRAGTGYGYTF

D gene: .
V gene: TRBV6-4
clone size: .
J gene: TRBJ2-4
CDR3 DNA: TGTGCCAGCAGTGATGACACAGGCCCAAAAAACATTCAGTACTTC
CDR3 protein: CASSDDTGPKNIQYF

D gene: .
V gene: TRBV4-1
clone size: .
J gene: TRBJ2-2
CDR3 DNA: TGCGCCAGCAGCCAAGGGGCCTACGGCGGGGAGCTGTTTTTT
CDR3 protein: CASSQGAYGGELFF